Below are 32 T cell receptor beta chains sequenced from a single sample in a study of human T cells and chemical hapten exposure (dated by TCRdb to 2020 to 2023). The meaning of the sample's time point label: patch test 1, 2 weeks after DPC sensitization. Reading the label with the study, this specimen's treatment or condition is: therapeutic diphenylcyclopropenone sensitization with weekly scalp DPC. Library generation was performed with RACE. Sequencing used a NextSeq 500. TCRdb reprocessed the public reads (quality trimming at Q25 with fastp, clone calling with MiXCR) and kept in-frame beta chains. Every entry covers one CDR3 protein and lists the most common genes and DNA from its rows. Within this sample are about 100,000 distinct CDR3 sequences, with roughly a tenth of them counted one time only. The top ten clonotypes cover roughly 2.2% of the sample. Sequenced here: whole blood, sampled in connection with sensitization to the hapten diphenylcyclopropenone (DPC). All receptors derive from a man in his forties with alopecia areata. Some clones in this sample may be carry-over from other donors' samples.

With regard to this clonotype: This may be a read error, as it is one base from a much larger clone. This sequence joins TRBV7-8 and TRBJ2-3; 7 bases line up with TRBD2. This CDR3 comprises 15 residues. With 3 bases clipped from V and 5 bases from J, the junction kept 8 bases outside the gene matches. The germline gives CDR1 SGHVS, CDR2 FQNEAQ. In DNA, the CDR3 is TGTGCCAGCAGCTTGGGAGTAGCGGGTAAAGATACGCAGTATTTT. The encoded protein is CASSLGVAGKDTQYF. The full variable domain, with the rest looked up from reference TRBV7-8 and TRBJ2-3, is GAGVSQSPRYKVAKRGQDVALRCDPISGHVSLFWYQQALGQGPEFLTYFQNEAQLDKSGLPSDRFFAERPEGSVSTLKIQRTQQEDSAVYLCASSLGVAGKDTQYFGPGTRLTVL.

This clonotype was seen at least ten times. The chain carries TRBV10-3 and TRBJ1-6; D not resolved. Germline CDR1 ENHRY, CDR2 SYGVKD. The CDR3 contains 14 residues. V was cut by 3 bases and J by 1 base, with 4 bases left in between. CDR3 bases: TGTGCCATCAGTGAAGGTTCCTATAATTCACCCCTCCACTTT. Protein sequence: CAISEGSYNSPLHF.

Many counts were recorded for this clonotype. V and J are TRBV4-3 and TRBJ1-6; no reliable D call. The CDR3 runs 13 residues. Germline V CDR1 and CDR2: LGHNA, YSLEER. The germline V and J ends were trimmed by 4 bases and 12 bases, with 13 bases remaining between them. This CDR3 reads CASSPSGVLPLHF. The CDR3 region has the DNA TGCGCCAGCAGCCCCTCCGGTGTATTACCCCTCCACTTT.

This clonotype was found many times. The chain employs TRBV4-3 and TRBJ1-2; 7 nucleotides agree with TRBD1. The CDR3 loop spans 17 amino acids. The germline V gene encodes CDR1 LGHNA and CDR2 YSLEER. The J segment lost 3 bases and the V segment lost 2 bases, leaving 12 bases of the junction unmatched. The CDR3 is CASSQSHRGLGDYGYTF. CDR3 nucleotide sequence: TGCGCCAGCAGCCAATCCCACAGGGGCTTAGGGGACTATGGCTACACCTTC.

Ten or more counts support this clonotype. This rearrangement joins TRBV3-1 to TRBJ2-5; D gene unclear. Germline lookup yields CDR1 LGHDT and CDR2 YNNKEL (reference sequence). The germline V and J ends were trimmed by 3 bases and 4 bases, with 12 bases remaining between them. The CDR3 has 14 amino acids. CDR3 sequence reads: CASSHKTGLETQYF. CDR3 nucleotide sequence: TGTGCCAGCAGCCATAAAACCGGGCTAGAGACCCAGTACTTC.

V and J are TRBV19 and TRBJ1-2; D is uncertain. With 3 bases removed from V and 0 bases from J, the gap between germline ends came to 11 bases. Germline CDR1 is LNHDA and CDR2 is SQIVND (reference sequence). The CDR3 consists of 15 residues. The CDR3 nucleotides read TGTGCCAGTAGTATGGGCCCCGGGGCTAACTATGGCTACACCTTC. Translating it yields CASSMGPGANYGYTF.

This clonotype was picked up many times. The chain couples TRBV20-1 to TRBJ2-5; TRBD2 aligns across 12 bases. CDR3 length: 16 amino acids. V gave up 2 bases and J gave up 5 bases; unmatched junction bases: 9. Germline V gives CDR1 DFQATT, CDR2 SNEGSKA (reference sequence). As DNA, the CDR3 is TGCAGTGCTAGAAGGACTAGCGGGATCCAAGGGGAGACCCAGTACTTC. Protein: CSARRTSGIQGETQYF.

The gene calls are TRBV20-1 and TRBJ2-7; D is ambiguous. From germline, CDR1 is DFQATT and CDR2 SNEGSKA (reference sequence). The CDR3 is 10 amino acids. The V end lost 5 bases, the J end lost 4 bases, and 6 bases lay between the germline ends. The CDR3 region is CSALSYEQYF. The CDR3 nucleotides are TGCAGTGCTCTTTCGTACGAGCAGTACTTC.

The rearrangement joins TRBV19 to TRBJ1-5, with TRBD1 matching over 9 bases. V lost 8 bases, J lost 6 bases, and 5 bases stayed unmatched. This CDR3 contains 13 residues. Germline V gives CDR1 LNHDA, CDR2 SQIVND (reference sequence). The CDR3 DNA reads TGTGCCAGTGCGGACAGGGGCGGTCAGCCCCAGCATTTT. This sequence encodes CASADRGGQPQHF.

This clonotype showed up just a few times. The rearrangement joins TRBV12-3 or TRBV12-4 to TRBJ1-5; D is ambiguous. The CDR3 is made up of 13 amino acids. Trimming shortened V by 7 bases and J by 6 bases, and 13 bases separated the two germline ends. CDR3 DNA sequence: TGTGCCAGCACCTCTGATTCGAGTCAGCCCCAGCATTTT. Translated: CASTSDSSQPQHF.

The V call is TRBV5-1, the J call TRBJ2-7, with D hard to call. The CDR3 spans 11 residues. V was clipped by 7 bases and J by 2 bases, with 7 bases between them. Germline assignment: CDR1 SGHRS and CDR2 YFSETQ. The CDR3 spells CASRLAYEQYV. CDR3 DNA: TGCGCCAGCCGCCTCGCCTACGAGCAGTACGTC.

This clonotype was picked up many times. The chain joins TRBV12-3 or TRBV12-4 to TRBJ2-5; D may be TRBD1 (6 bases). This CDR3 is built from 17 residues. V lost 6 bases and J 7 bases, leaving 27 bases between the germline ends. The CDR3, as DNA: TGTGCCAGCAGCCAACCACCCACCTCAGGACAGCTCGGGACCCAGTACTTC. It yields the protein CASSQPPTSGQLGTQYF.

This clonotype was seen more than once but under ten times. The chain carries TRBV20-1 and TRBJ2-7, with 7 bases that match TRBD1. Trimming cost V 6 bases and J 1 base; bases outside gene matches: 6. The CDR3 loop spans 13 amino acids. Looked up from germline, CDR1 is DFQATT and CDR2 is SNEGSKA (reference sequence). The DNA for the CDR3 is TGCAGTGCCGATTGGGACAGTTCCTACGAGCAGTACTTC. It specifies CSADWDSSYEQYF.

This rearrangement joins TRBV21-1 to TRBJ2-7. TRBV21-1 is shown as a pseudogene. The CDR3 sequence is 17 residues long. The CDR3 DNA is TGTGTCAGCAGCGAAACTAACCTGCAGGTACCCATGGGGGAGCAGTACTTC. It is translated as CVSSETNLQVPMGEQYF.

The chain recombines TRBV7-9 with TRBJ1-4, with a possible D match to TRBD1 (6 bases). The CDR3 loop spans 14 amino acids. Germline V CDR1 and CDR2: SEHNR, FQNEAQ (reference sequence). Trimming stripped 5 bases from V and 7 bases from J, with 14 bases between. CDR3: CASSMGGGGEKLFF. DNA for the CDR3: TGTGCCAGCAGCATGGGGGGCGGTGGTGAAAAACTGTTTTTT.

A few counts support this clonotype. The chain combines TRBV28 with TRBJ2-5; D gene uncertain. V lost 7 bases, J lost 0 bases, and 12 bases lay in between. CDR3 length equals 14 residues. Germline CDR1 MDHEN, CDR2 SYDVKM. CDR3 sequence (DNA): TGTGCCAGCACAGGCAGCATATACCAAGAGACCCAGTACTTC. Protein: CASTGSIYQETQYF.

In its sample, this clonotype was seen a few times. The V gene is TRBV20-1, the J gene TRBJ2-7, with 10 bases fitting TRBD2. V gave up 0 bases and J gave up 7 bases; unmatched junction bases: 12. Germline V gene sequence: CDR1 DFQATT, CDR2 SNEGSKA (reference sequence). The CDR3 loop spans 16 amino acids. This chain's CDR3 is CSARDIGLAAPWEQYF. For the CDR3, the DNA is TGCAGTGCTAGAGATATCGGACTAGCGGCCCCATGGGAGCAGTACTTC.

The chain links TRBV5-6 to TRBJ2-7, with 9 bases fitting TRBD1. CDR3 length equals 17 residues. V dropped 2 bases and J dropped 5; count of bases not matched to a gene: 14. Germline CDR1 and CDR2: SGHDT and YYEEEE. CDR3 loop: CASSLPLPGTGIDEQYF. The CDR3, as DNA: TGTGCCAGCAGCTTACCCCTCCCCGGGACAGGGATCGACGAGCAGTACTTC.

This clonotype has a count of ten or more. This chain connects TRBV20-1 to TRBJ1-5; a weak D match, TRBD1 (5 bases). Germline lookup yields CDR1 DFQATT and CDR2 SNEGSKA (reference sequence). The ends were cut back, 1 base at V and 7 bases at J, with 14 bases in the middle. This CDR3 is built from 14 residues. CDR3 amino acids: CSARATGNGQPQHF. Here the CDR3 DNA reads TGCAGTGCTAGAGCTACAGGAAATGGGCAGCCCCAGCATTTT.

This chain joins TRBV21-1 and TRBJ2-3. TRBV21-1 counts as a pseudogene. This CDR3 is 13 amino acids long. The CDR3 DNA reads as TGTGCCAGCAGCAAAGACGGGGTACATACGCAGTATTTT. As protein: CASSKDGVHTQYF.

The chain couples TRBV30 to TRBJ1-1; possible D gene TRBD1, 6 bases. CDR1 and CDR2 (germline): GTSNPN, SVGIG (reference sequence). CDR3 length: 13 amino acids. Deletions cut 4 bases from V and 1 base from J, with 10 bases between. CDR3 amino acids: CAWTRQENTEAFF. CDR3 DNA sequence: TGTGCCTGGACCAGACAGGAGAACACTGAAGCTTTCTTT.

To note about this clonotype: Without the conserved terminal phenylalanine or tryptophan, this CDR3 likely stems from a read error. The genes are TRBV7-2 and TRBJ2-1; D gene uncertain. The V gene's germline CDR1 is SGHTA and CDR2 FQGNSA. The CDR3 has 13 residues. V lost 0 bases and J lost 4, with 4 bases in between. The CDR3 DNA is TGTGCCAGCAGCTTAGCAGTATACAATGAGCAGTTCTCC. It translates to CASSLAVYNEQFS.

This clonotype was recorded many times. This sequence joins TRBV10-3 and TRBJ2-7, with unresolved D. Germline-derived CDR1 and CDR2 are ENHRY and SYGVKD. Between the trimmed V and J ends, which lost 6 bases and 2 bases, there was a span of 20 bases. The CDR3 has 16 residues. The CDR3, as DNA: TGTGCCATCAGAGTTCCCGGCCCATTCAGAACCTACGAGCAGTACTTC. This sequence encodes CAIRVPGPFRTYEQYF.

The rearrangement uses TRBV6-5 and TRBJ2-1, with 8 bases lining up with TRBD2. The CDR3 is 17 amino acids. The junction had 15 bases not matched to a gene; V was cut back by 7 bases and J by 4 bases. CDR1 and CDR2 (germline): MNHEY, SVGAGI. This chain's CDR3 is CASNTLVGGRIYNEQFF. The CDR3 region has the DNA TGTGCCAGCAATACTCTGGTTGGCGGGAGGATATACAATGAGCAGTTCTTC.

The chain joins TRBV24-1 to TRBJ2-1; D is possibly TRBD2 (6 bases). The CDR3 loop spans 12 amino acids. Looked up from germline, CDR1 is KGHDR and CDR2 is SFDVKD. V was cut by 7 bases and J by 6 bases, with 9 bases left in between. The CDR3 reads CATRTRFNEQFF. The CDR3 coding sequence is TGTGCCACCAGGACTAGGTTCAATGAGCAGTTCTTC.

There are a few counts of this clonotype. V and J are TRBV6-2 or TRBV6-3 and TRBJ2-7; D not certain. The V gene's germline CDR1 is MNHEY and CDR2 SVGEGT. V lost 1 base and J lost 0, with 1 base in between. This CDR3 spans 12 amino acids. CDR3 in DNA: TGTGCCAGCAGTTACTACTCCTACGAGCAGTACTTC. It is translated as CASSYYSYEQYF.

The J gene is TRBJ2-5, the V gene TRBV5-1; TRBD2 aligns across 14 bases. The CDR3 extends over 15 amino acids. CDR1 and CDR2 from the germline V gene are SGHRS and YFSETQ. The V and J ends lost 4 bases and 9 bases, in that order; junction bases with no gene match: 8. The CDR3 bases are TGCGCCAGCAGCGAGGGACTAGCGGGAGTGGTGGCCCAGTACTTC. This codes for CASSEGLAGVVAQYF.

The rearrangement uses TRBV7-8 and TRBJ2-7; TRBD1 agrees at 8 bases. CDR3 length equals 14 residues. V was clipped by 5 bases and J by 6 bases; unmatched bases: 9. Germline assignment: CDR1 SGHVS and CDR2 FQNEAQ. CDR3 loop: CASSIGQGITEQYV. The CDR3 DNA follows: TGTGCCAGCAGCATCGGACAGGGAATCACCGAGCAGTACGTC.

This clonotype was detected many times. The CDR3 loop is CASSFPGNEAFF. CDR3 DNA: TGTGCCAGCAGTTTTCCGGGGAATGAAGCTTTCTTT. The chain links TRBV27 to TRBJ1-1; D is undetermined. This CDR3 region has 12 residues. Trimming pared 3 bases from V and 7 bases from J, leaving 9 bases between. The germline gives CDR1 MNHEY, CDR2 SMNVEV (reference sequence).

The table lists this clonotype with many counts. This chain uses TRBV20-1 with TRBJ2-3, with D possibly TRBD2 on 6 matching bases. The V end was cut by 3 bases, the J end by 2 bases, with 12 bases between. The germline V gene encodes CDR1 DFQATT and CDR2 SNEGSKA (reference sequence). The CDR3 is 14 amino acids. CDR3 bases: TGCAGTGCTAGTAAGGAGGGCTACACAGATACGCAGTATTTT. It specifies CSASKEGYTDTQYF.

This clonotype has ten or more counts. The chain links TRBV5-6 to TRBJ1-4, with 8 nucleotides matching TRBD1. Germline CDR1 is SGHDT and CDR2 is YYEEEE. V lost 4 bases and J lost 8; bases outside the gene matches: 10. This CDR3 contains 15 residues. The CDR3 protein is CASSQLTGGREKLFF. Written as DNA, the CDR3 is TGTGCCAGCAGCCAACTTACAGGGGGGCGAGAAAAACTGTTTTTT.

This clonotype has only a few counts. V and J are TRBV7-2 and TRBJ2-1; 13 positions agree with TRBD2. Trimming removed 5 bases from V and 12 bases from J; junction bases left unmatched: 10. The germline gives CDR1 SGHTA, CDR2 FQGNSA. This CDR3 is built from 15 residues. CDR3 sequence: CASSLGLAGDQGQFF. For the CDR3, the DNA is TGTGCCAGCAGCCTCGGACTAGCGGGAGATCAGGGGCAGTTCTTC.